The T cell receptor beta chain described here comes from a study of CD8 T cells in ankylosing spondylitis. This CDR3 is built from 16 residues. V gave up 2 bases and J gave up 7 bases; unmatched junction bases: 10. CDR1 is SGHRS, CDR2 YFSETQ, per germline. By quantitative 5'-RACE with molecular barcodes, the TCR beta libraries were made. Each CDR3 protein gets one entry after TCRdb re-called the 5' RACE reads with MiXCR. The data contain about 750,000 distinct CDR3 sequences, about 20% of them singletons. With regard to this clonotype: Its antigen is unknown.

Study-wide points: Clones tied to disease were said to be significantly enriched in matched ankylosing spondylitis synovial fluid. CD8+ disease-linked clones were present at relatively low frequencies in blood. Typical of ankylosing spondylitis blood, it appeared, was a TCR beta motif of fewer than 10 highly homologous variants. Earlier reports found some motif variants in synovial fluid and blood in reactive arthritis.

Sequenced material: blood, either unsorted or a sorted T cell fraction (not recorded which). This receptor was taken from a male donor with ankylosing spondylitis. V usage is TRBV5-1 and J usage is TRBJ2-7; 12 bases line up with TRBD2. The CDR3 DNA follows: TGCGCCAGCAGCTTAAGGACTAGCGGGATTCCTACAGAGCAGTACTTC. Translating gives CASSLRTSGIPTEQYF.